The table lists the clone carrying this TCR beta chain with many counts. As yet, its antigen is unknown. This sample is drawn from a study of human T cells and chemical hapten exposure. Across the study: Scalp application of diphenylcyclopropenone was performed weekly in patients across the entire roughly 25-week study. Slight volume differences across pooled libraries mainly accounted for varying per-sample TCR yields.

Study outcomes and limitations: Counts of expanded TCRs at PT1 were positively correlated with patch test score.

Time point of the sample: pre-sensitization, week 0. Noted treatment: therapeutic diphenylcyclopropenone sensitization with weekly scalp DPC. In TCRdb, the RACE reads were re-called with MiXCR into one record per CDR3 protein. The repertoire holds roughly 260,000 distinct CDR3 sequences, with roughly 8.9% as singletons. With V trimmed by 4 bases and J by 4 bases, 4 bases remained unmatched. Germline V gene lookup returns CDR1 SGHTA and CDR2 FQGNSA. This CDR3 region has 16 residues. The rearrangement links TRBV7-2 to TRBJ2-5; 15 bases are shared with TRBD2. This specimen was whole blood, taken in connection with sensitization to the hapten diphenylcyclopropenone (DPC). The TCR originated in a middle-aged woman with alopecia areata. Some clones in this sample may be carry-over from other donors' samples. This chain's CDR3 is CASSSGTSGRIETQYF. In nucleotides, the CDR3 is TGTGCCAGCAGCTCGGGGACTAGCGGGAGGATAGAGACCCAGTACTTC.